The 26 T cell receptor beta chains below were found in one sample sequenced in a study of identical twins. TCRdb itself ran the 5' RACE reads through MiXCR, one entry per CDR3 protein. This table has 420,000 or so distinct CDR3 sequences, about a fifth appearing once. Input material: naive T cells sorted from blood. These receptors were taken from a man aged 45-65 years in good health.

This clonotype was counted a few times. V usage is TRBV27 and J usage is TRBJ1-6; D gene uncertain. V lost 1 base and J lost 1, with 20 bases in between. Germline V gives CDR1 MNHEY, CDR2 SMNVEV (reference sequence). The CDR3 consists of 20 residues. The CDR3 protein is CASSLWPLRDLRSYNSPLHF. As DNA, the CDR3 is TGTGCCAGCAGTTTATGGCCCTTGCGGGATCTGAGATCCTATAATTCACCCCTCCACTTT.

This clonotype was recorded many times. The V call is TRBV5-1, the J call TRBJ2-1; tentative D call: TRBD1 (6 bases). V lost 3 bases and J 9 bases, leaving 10 bases between the germline ends. Germline values: CDR1 SGHRS, CDR2 YFSETQ. This CDR3 region has 12 residues. The CDR3 region is CASSWGTIEQFF. The CDR3, as DNA: TGCGCCAGCAGCTGGGGGACAATTGAGCAGTTCTTC. The full variable domain, rest sourced from reference TRBV5-1 and TRBJ2-1, is KAGVTQTPRYLIKTRGQQVTLSCSPISGHRSVSWYQQTPGQGLQFLFEYFSETQRNKGNFPGRFSGRQFSNSRSEMNVSTLELGDSALYLCASSWGTIEQFFGPGTRLTVL.

Comments on this clonotype: This may arise from a read error, as a much more abundant clone is one base away. V gene TRBV28 combines with J gene TRBJ2-7; D may be TRBD1 (5 bases). Trimming left V 1 base short and J 4 bases short, with 11 bases between. The CDR3 is 14 amino acids. From germline, CDR1 is MDHEN and CDR2 SYDVKM. The CDR3, as DNA: TGTGCCAGCAGTTTATCAAGGGGTCGTTACGAGCAGTACTTC. Residues: CASSLSRGRYEQYF. The full variable domain, completed using reference TRBV28 and TRBJ2-7, is DVKVTQSSRYLVKRTGEKVFLECVQDMDHENMFWYRQDPGLGLRLIYFSYDVKMKEKGDIPEGYSVSREKKERFSLILESASTNQTSMYLCASSLSRGRYEQYFGPGTRLTVT.

V is TRBV20-1 and J is TRBJ2-7, with D tentatively TRBD1 or TRBD2 (5 bases each). Trimming took 0 bases from V and 5 from J, leaving 20 bases between them. The CDR3 has 16 residues. CDR1 is DFQATT and CDR2 is SNEGSKA in the germline V gene (reference sequence). The chain's CDR3 is CSARDRQSGSFHEQYF. CDR3 DNA: TGCAGTGCTAGAGATCGACAGTCGGGATCTTTCCACGAGCAGTACTTC.

This clonotype has a single count. The genes are TRBV28 and TRBJ2-4; 7 bases align to TRBD2. Per the germline V gene, CDR1 is MDHEN and CDR2 is SYDVKM. The CDR3 loop spans 16 amino acids. Germline trimming cut 5 bases from V and 9 bases from J; bases unmatched to any gene: 16. CDR3 sequence (DNA): TGTGCCAGCAGTCGAGGCGGGGGAGTTGTCATCGGCATTCAGTACTTC. It encodes CASSRGGGVVIGIQYF. The complete variable domain, with remaining parts taken from reference TRBV28 and TRBJ2-4, reads DVKVTQSSRYLVKRTGEKVFLECVQDMDHENMFWYRQDPGLGLRLIYFSYDVKMKEKGDIPEGYSVSREKKERFSLILESASTNQTSMYLCASSRGGGVVIGIQYFGAGTRLSVL.

The J gene is TRBJ2-1, the V gene TRBV20-1; the D call may be TRBD1 or TRBD2 (5 bases each). Germline values: CDR1 DFQATT, CDR2 SNEGSKA (reference sequence). V was shortened by 5 bases and J by 2 bases, with 13 bases between the two germline ends. This CDR3 contains 14 residues. In nucleotides, the CDR3 is TGCAGTGCTCCCCGGGGCGCCACCTACAATGAGCAGTTCTTC. Translation: CSAPRGATYNEQFF.

The table lists this clonotype with a few counts. This chain connects TRBV4-3 to TRBJ1-2, with D tentatively TRBD1 (5 bases). The length of the CDR3 is 15 residues. Trimming took off 2 bases at V and 5 bases at J, with 15 bases between the two ends. Germline loops: CDR1 LGHNA, CDR2 YSLEER. The CDR3 region has the DNA TGCGCCAGCAGCCAATTTCTGGGGCCCTTTTATGGCTACACCTTC. Translating it yields CASSQFLGPFYGYTF.

This chain links TRBV6-1 with TRBJ2-2; TRBD2 is a possible D gene (7 bases). The CDR3 runs to 17 residues. Germline lookup yields CDR1 MNHNS and CDR2 SASEGT. V lost 7 bases to trimming and J lost 0 bases, with 18 bases between them. The CDR3 reads CASTPYGGAANTGELFF. The CDR3 DNA is TGTGCCAGCACTCCGTATGGGGGGGCAGCGAACACCGGGGAGCTGTTTTTT.

The chain is built from TRBV24-1 and TRBJ2-5, with 8 positions matching TRBD1. Looked up from germline, CDR1 is KGHDR and CDR2 is SFDVKD. Trimming cost V 2 bases and J 5 bases; bases outside gene matches: 9. The CDR3 extends over 16 amino acids. The CDR3 is CATSDYRTGRGETQYF. The CDR3 DNA reads TGTGCCACCAGTGATTATCGGACAGGGCGAGGTGAGACCCAGTACTTC.

In this sample, this clonotype turned up a few times. The chain uses TRBV4-3 and TRBJ2-1, with 8 bases lining up with TRBD2. Trimming took 8 bases from V and 4 from J; bases not matched to a gene: 7. Germline loops: CDR1 LGHNA, CDR2 YSLEER. This CDR3 has 14 residues. CDR3 in amino acids: CASGGLGSYNEQFF. The CDR3 DNA reads TGCGCCAGCGGGGGACTAGGTTCGTACAATGAGCAGTTCTTC.

This clonotype was found many times. The chain recombines TRBV12-3 or TRBV12-4 with TRBJ2-7, with 7 bases matching TRBD1. Trimming removed 0 bases from V and 3 bases from J; junction bases left unmatched: 2. This CDR3 comprises 14 residues. CDR3 nucleotides: TGTGCCAGCAGTTTAGCAGGACAGGTCTACGAGCAGTACTTC. It encodes CASSLAGQVYEQYF.

This clonotype was seen repeatedly, ten times or more. This rearrangement joins TRBV7-6 to TRBJ2-7; D is ambiguous. V lost 5 bases and J 3 bases, leaving 11 bases between the germline ends. The CDR3 runs to 13 residues. Per germline, CDR1 SGHVS and CDR2 FNYEAQ. Here the CDR3 DNA reads TGTGCCAGCAGCCATAACCAAAACTACGAGCAGTACTTC. Its protein product is CASSHNQNYEQYF. The complete variable domain, with remaining parts taken from reference TRBV7-6 and TRBJ2-7, reads GAGVSQSPRYKVTKRGQDVALRCDPISGHVSLYWYRQALGQGPEFLTYFNYEAQQDKSGLPNDRFSAERPEGSISTLTIQRTEQRDSAMYRCASSHNQNYEQYFGPGTRLTVT.

The table lists this clonotype with many counts. The junction shows a germline mismatch at one end, possibly a read error. The chain uses TRBV11-2 and TRBJ2-7; 8 bases are shared with TRBD1. CDR3 length: 13 residues. Looked up from germline, CDR1 is SGHAT and CDR2 is FQNNGV. The CDR3 sequence: CASSLTGGYEQYF. In DNA, the CDR3 is TGCGCCAGCAGCTTAACAGGGGGCTACGAGCAGTACTTC.

The gene calls are TRBV5-4 and TRBJ2-5; D unclear. Looked up from germline, CDR1 is SGHNT and CDR2 is YYREEE (reference sequence). This CDR3 comprises 15 residues. Trimming stripped 4 bases from V and 2 bases from J, with 15 bases between. The CDR3 DNA reads as TGTGCCAGCAGCAACCGGGCCGTCGGGCAAGAGACCCAGTACTTC. Protein product: CASSNRAVGQETQYF.

This clonotype was seen more than once but under ten times. This rearrangement joins TRBV3-1 to TRBJ2-2; the D gene is possibly TRBD2 (5 bases). This CDR3 is built from 15 residues. The V end lost 1 base, the J end lost 8 bases, and 14 bases lay between the germline ends. Germline loops: CDR1 LGHDT, CDR2 YNNKEL (reference sequence). CDR3 nucleotides: TGTGCCAGCAGCCAAGTTGGTCTAGCACGTGGGGAGCTGTTTTTT. It codes for CASSQVGLARGELFF.

This clonotype was counted only a few times. The chain couples TRBV4-2 to TRBJ2-2, with D tentatively TRBD2 (5 bases). V was pared by 2 bases and J by 4 bases, with 11 bases between. Germline V gene sequence: CDR1 LGHNA, CDR2 YNFKEQ. The CDR3 is 15 amino acids. DNA of the CDR3: TGTGCCAGCAGCCAAAATGCGCTAGCCACCGGGGAGCTGTTTTTT. As protein: CASSQNALATGELFF.

In its sample, this clonotype was seen many times. This chain uses TRBV4-3 with TRBJ2-1; 11 bases are shared with TRBD2. Trimming at V came to 4 bases and at J to 2 bases, leaving 4 bases not matched to a gene. This CDR3 contains 16 residues. Germline V CDR1 and CDR2: LGHNA, YSLEER. Here the CDR3 DNA reads TGCGCCAGCAGCCTCCAACTAGCGGGGGCCTACAATGAGCAGTTCTTC. Its translation is CASSLQLAGAYNEQFF.

Note on this clonotype: This sequence may be a read error, since a much larger clone differs from it by one base. This chain connects TRBV5-1 to TRBJ2-7; D is perhaps TRBD1 (7 bases). The CDR3 consists of 15 residues. Germline V gives CDR1 SGHRS, CDR2 YFSETQ. The DNA of the CDR3 is TGCTCCAGCAGCTTGGAGGGACAGAGGACCTACGAGCAGTACTTC. Amino acid sequence: CSSSLEGQRTYEQYF.

This clonotype has ten or more counts. The chain is built from TRBV9 and TRBJ1-1; 7 nucleotides line up with TRBD1. The length of the CDR3 is 13 residues. V lost 4 bases, J lost 2 bases, and 2 bases stayed unmatched. From germline, CDR1 is SGDLS and CDR2 YYNGEE. The CDR3 DNA reads TGTGCCAGCAGCAACAGGGGTAACACTGAAGCTTTCTTT. As protein: CASSNRGNTEAFF.

This chain connects TRBV20-1 to TRBJ2-1, with 9 bases aligning to TRBD2. Looked up from germline, CDR1 is DFQATT and CDR2 is SNEGSKA (reference sequence). V lost 1 base, J lost 0 bases, and 10 bases stayed unmatched. The CDR3 has 18 residues. The CDR3 DNA reads TGCAGTGCTAGAGGGGGACTAGCAGTAAGGGGCTCCTACAATGAGCAGTTCTTC. Translating gives CSARGGLAVRGSYNEQFF.

Concerning this clonotype: This may be a read error: a much more frequent sequence differs by one nucleotide. The chain employs TRBV5-6 and TRBJ1-2; TRBD1 matches 8 bases. This CDR3 comprises 14 residues. Germline CDR1 reads SGHDT; CDR2 reads YYEEEE. V lost 0 bases to trimming and J lost 4 bases; unmatched junction nucleotides: 2. This CDR3 reads CASSLGTGIYGYTF. The DNA for the CDR3 is TGTGCCAGCAGCTTGGGGACAGGGATCTATGGCTACACCTTC. The full variable domain, its missing parts supplied by reference TRBV5-6 and TRBJ1-2, is DAGVTQSPTHLIKTRGQQVTLRCSPKSGHDTVSWYQQALGQGPQFIFQYYEEEERQRGNFPDRFSGHQFPNYSSELNVNALLLGDSALYLCASSLGTGIYGYTFGSGTRLTVV.

This clonotype was counted at least ten times. The chain combines TRBV4-3 with TRBJ2-1; no clear D. The CDR3 is 14 amino acids. V lost 0 bases and J lost 6, with 9 bases in between. Germline values: CDR1 LGHNA, CDR2 YSLEER. CDR3 bases: TGCGCCAGCAGCCAAGATATAGCCGGCAATGAGCAGTTCTTC. Its protein is CASSQDIAGNEQFF.

The chain has TRBV5-1 and TRBJ1-3, with 7 bases aligning to TRBD1. The CDR3 spans 16 residues. In germline, CDR1 is SGHRS, CDR2 YFSETQ. V shed 3 bases, J shed 0 bases, and the junction held 6 bases outside the gene matches. The chain's CDR3 is CASSSGTAVSGNTIYF. Here the CDR3 DNA reads TGCGCCAGCAGCTCGGGGACAGCCGTCTCTGGAAACACCATATATTTT.

This clonotype was found a few times. This sequence joins TRBV20-1 and TRBJ2-5; D is perhaps TRBD1 or TRBD2 (5 bases each). Germline loops: CDR1 DFQATT, CDR2 SNEGSKA (reference sequence). The CDR3 sequence is 16 residues long. The V gene lost 1 base and the J gene lost 5 bases, with 20 bases spanning the gap. CDR3: CSARAILRDAEETQYF. In nucleotides, the CDR3 is TGCAGTGCTAGAGCTATCCTCCGGGACGCCGAGGAGACCCAGTACTTC.

V usage is TRBV5-1 and J usage is TRBJ2-1; 7 bases are shared with TRBD2. There are 15 residues in the CDR3. Germline V gene lookup returns CDR1 SGHRS and CDR2 YFSETQ. J was trimmed by 0 bases and V by 4 bases; bases with no gene match: 4. The CDR3 sequence is CASSPIAGSYNEQFF. CDR3 nucleotide sequence: TGCGCCAGCAGCCCAATAGCGGGCTCCTACAATGAGCAGTTCTTC.

This chain connects TRBV6-5 to TRBJ2-7; 7 bases match TRBD2. Germline CDR1 is MNHEY and CDR2 is SVGAGI. Germline trimming cut 0 bases from V and 2 bases from J; bases unmatched to any gene: 7. The length of the CDR3 is 16 residues. CDR3 in amino acids: CASSYSVASGTYEQYF. DNA for the CDR3: TGTGCCAGCAGTTACTCAGTTGCTAGCGGAACCTACGAGCAGTACTTC.